The 2 T cell receptor beta chains below were found in one sample sequenced in a study of T cell changes during pregnancy in multiple sclerosis. Assay: immunoSEQ multiplex PCR; the TCRdb copy retains only in-frame clones and omits some. The sample carries 65,000 to 90,000 clones, almost 95% recorded once. Sequencing was performed on peripheral blood, taken before pregnancy. The receptors shown here come from a female donor with multiple sclerosis, enrolled in a pregnancy study.

V is TRBV29-1 and J is TRBJ1-1, with 7 bases that match TRBD1. Germline lookup yields CDR1 SQVTM and CDR2 ANQGSEA. Trimming cost V 2 bases and J 0 bases; bases outside gene matches: 0. This CDR3 comprises 13 residues. The CDR3 sequence is CSVETGVNTEAFF. The CDR3 coding sequence is TGCAGCGTTGAAACAGGGGTGAACACTGAAGCTTTCTTT.

Only a few counts were recorded for this clone. This rearrangement joins TRBV7-3 to TRBJ1-2; TRBD1 aligns across 7 bases. The germline gives CDR1 SGHTA, CDR2 FQGTGA. V lost 0 bases, J lost 4 bases, and 5 bases stayed unmatched. This CDR3 has 15 amino acids. CDR3 protein: CASSLTRTGTYGYTF. The CDR3 nucleotides are TGTGCCAGCAGCTTAACCAGGACAGGTACCTATGGCTACACCTTC.